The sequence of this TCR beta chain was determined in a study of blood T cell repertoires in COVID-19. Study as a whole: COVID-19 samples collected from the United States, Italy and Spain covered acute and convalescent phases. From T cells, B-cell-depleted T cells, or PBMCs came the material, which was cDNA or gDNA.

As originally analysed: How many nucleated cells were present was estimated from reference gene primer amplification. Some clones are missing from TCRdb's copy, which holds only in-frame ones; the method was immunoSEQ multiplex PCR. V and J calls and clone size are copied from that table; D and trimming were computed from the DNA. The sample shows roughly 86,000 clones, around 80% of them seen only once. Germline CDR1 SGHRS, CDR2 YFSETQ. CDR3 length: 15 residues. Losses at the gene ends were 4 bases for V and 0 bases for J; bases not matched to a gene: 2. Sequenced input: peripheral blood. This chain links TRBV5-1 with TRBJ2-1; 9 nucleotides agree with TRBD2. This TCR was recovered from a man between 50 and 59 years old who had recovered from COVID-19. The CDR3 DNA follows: TGCGCCAGCAGCCCGGGACTAGCCTCCTACAATGAGCAGTTCTTC. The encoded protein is CASSPGLASYNEQFF. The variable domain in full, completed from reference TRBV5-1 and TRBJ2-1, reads KAGVTQTPRYLIKTRGQQVTLSCSPISGHRSVSWYQQTPGQGLQFLFEYFSETQRNKGNFPGRFSGRQFSNSRSEMNVSTLELGDSALYLCASSPGLASYNEQFFGPGTRLTVL.